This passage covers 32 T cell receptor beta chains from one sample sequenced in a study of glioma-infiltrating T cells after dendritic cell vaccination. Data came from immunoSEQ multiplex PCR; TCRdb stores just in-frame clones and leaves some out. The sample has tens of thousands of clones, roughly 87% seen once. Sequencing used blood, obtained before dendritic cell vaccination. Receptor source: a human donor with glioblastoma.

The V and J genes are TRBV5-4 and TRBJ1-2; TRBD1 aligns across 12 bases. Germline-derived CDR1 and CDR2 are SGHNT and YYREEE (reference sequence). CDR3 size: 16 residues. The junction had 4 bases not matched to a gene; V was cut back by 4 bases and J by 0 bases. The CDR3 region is CASSVGTGGANYGYTF. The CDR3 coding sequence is TGTGCCAGCAGCGTCGGGACAGGGGGCGCTAACTATGGCTACACCTTC.

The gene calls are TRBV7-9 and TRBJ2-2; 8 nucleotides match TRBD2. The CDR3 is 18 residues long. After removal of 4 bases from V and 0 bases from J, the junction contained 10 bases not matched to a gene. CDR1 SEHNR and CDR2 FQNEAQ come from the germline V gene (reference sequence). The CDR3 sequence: CASSSRGGFKANTGELFF. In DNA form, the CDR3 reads TGTGCCAGCAGCTCTCGGGGGGGGTTTAAGGCGAACACCGGGGAGCTGTTTTTT. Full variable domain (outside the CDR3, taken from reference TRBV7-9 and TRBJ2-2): DTGVSQNPRHKITKRGQNVTFRCDPISEHNRLYWYRQTLGQGPEFLTYFQNEAQLEKSRLLSDRFSAERPKGSFSTLEIQRTEQGDSAMYLCASSSRGGFKANTGELFFGEGSRLTVL.

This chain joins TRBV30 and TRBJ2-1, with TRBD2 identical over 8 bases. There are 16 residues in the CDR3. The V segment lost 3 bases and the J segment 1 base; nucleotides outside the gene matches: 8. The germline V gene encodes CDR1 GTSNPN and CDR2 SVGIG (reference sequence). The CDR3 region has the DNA TGTGCCTGGAGAGGACTAGCTGCTAATTCCTACAATGAGCAGTTCTTC. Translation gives CAWRGLAANSYNEQFF. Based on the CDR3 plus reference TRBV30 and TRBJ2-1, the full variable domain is SQTIHQWPATLVQPVGSPLSLECTVEGTSNPNLYWYRQAAGRGLQLLFYSVGIGQISSEVPQNLSASRPQDRQFILSSKKLLLSDSGFYLCAWRGLAANSYNEQFFGPGTRLTVL.

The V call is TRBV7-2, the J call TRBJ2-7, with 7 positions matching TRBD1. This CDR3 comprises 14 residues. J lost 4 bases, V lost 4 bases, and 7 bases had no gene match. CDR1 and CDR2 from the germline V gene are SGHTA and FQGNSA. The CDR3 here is CASSSRSGQYEQYF. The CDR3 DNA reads TGTGCCAGCAGCTCACGGTCGGGACAGTACGAGCAGTACTTC.

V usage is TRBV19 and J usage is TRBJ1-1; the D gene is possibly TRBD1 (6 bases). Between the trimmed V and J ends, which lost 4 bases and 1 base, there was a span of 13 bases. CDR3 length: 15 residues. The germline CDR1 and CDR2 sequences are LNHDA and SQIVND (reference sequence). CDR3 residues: CASSTAGTQNTEAFF. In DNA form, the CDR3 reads TGTGCCAGTAGTACCGCCGGGACACAGAACACTGAAGCTTTCTTT.

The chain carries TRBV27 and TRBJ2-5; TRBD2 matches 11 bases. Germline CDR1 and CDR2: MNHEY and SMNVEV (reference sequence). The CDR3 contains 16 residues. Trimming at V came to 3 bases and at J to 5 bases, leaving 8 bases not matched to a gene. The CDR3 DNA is TGTGCCAGCAGTTTCGGGACTAGCGGAGCCCGGGAGACCCAGTACTTC. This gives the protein CASSFGTSGARETQYF.

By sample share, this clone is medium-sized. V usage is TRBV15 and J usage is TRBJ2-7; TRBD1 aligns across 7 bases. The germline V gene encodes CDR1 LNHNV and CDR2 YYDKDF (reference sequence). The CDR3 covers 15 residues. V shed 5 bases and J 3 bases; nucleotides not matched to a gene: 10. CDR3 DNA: TGTGCCACCAGCGAAAGAGGGGGCGGCTACTACGAGCAGTACGTC. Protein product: CATSERGGGYYEQYV.

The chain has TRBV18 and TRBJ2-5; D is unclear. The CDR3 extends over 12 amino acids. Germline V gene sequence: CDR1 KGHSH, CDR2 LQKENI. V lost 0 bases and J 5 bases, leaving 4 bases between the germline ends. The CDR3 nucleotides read TGTGCCAGCTCACCACCTCGGGAGACCCAGTACTTC. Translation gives CASSPPRETQYF.

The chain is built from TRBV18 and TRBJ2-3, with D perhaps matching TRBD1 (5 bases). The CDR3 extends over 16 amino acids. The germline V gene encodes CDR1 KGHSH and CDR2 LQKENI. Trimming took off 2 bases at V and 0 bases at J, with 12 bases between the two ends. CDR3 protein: CASSPFQGTSTDTQYF. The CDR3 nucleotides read TGTGCCAGCTCACCATTCCAGGGAACTAGCACAGATACGCAGTATTTT.

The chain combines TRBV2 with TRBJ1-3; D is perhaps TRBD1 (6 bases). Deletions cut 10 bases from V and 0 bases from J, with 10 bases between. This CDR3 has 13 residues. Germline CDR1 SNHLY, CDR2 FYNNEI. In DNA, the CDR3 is TGTGCCACCGGACAGTTCTCTGGAAACACCATATATTTT. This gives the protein CATGQFSGNTIYF.

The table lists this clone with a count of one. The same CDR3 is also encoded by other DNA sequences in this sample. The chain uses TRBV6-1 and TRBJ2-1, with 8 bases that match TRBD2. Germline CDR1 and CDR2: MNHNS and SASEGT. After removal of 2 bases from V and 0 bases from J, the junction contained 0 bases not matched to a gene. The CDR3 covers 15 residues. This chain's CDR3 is CASSELAGSYNEQFF. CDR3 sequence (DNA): TGTGCCAGCAGTGAACTAGCGGGCTCCTACAATGAGCAGTTCTTC.

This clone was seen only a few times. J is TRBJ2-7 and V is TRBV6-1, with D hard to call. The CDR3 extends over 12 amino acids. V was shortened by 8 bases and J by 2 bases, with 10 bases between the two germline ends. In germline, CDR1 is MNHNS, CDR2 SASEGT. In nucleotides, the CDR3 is TGTGCCAGCGGTCGGGTGGCCTACGAGCAGTACGTC. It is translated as CASGRVAYEQYV.

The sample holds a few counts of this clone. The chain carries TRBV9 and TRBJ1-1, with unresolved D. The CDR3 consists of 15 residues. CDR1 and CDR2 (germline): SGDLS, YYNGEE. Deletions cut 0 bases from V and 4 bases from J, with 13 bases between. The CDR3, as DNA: TGTGCCAGCAGCGTAGCTACTGGTCTGTTCACTGAAGCTTTCTTT. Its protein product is CASSVATGLFTEAFF.

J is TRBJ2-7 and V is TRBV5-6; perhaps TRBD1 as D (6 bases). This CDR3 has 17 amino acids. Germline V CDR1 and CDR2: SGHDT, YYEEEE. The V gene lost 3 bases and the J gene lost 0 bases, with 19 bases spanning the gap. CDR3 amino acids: CASSSYRTVISSYEQYF. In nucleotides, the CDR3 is TGTGCCAGCAGCTCCTACAGGACAGTCATTAGCTCCTACGAGCAGTACTTC.

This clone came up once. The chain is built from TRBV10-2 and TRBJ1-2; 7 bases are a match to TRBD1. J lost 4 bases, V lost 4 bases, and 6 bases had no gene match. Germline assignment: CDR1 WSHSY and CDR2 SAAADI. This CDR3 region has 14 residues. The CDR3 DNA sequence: TGCGCCAGCAGTGCTCCGGGACAGACCTATGGCTACACCTTC. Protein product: CASSAPGQTYGYTF.

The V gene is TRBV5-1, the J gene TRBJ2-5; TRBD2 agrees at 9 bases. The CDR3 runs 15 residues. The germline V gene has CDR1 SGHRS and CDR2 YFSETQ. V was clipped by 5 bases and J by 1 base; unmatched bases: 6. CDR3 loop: CASRTFSGSQETQYF. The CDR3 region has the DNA TGCGCCAGCAGAACCTTTAGCGGGAGCCAAGAGACCCAGTACTTC.

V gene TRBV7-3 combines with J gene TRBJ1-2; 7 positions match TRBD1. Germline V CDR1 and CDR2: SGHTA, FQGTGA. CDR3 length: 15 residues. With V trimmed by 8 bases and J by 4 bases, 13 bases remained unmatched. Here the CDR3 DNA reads TGTGCCAGCGGCCCCTCCGGGACAGACGCCTATGGCTACACCTTC. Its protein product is CASGPSGTDAYGYTF.

The CDR3 bases are TGTGCCAGACAGGGGGCCCGGCAGCCCCAGCATTTT. The encoded protein is CARQGARQPQHF. The chain uses TRBV19 and TRBJ1-5; 9 nucleotides align to TRBD1. The germline CDR1 and CDR2 sequences are LNHDA and SQIVND (reference sequence). Trimming cost V 9 bases and J 7 bases; bases outside gene matches: 4. The CDR3 contains 12 residues.

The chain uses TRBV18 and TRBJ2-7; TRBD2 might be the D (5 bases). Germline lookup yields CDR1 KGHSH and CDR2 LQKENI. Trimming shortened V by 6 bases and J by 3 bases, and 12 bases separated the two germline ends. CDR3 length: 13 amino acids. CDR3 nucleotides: TGTGCCAGCTCCGCGGGCCAACACTACGAGCAGTACGTC. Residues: CASSAGQHYEQYV.

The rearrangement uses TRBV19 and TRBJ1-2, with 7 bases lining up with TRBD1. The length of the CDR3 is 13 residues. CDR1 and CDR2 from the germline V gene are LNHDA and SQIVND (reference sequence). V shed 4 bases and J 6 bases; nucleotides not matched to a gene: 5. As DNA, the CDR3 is TGTGCCAGTAGTAACCGACAGGGCGATGGCTACACCTTC. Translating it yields CASSNRQGDGYTF.

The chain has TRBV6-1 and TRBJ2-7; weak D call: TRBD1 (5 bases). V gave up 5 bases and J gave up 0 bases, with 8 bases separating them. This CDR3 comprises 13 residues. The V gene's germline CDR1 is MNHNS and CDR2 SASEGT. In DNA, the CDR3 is TGTGCCAGCAGTAGACAGTTCTCCTACGAGCAGTACGTC. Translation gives CASSRQFSYEQYV.

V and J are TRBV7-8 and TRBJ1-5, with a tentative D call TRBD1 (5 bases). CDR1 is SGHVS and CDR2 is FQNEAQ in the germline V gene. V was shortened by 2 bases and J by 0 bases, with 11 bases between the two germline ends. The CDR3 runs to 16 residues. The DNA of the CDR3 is TGTGCCAGCAGCTTAATCAGGACAAATAGCAATCAGCCCCAGCATTTT. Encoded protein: CASSLIRTNSNQPQHF.

In DNA form, the CDR3 reads TGTGCCAGCAGTGATGGGGCATATGGCTACACCTTC. Translated: CASSDGAYGYTF. The chain has TRBV6-1 and TRBJ1-2, with D perhaps matching TRBD1 (5 bases). Germline values: CDR1 MNHNS, CDR2 SASEGT. V dropped 3 bases and J dropped 5 bases, with 7 bases sitting between them. CDR3 length: 12 residues.

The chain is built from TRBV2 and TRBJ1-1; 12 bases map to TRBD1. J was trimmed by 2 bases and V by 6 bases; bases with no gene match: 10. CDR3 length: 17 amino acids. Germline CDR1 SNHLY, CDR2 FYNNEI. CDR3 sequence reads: CASSVFGTGGSNTEAFF. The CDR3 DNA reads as TGTGCCAGCAGCGTCTTCGGGACAGGGGGCTCTAACACTGAAGCTTTCTTT.

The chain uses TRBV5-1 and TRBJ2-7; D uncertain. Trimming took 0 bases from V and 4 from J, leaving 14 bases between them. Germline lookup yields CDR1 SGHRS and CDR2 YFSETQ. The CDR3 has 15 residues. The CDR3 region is CASSLDGGPTYEQYF. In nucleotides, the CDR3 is TGCGCCAGCAGCTTGGATGGTGGTCCTACGTACGAGCAGTACTTC.

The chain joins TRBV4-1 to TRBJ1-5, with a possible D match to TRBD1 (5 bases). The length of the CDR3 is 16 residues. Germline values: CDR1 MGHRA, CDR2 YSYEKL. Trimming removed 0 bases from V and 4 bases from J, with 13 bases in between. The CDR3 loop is CASSQEGRAGNQPQHF. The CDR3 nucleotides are TGCGCCAGCAGCCAAGAAGGCAGGGCAGGGAATCAGCCCCAGCATTTT.

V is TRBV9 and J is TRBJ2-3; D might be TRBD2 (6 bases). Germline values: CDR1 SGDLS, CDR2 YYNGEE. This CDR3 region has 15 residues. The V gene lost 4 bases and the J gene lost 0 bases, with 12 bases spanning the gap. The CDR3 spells CASSNSGYSTDTQYF. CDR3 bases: TGTGCCAGCAGCAATAGCGGTTATAGCACAGATACGCAGTATTTT.

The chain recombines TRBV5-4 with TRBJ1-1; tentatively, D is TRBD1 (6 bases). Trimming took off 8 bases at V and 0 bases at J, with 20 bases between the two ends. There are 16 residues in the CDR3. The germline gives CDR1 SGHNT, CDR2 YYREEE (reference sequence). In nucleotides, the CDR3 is TGTGCCAGTCACATGGGGGGGGGCCCAATGAACACTGAAGCTTTCTTT. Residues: CASHMGGGPMNTEAFF.

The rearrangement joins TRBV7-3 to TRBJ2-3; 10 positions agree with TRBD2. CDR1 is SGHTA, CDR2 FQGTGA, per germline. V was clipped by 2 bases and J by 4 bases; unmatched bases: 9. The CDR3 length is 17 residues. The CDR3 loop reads CASSLGLAGVGADTQYF. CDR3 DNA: TGTGCCAGCAGCTTAGGCCTAGCGGGAGTAGGGGCAGATACGCAGTATTTT. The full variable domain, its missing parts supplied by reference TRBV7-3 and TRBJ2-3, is GAGVSQTPSNKVTEKGKYVELRCDPISGHTALYWYRQSLGQGPEFLIYFQGTGAADDSGLPNDRFFAVRPEGSVSTLKIQRTERGDSAVYLCASSLGLAGVGADTQYFGPGTRLTVL.

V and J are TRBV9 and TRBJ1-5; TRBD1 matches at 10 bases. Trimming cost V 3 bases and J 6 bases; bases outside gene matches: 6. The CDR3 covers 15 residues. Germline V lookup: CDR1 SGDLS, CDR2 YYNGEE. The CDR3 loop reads CASSAGTGDTQPQHF. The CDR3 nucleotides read TGTGCCAGCAGCGCCGGGACAGGGGATACTCAGCCCCAGCATTTT.

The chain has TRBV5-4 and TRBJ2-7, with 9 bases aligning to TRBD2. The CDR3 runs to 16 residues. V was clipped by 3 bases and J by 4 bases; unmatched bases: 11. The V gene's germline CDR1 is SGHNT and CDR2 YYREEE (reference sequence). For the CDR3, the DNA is TGTGCCAGCAGCTCGGTAACGACTAGCGGTGCTTACGAGCAGTACTTC. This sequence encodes CASSSVTTSGAYEQYF.

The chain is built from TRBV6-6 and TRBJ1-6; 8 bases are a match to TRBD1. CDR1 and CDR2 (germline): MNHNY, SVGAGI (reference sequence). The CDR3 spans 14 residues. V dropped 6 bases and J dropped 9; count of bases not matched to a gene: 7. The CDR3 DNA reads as TGTGCCAGCAGAGAACCCGGGACAGGTTCACCCCTCCACTTT. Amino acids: CASREPGTGSPLHF.